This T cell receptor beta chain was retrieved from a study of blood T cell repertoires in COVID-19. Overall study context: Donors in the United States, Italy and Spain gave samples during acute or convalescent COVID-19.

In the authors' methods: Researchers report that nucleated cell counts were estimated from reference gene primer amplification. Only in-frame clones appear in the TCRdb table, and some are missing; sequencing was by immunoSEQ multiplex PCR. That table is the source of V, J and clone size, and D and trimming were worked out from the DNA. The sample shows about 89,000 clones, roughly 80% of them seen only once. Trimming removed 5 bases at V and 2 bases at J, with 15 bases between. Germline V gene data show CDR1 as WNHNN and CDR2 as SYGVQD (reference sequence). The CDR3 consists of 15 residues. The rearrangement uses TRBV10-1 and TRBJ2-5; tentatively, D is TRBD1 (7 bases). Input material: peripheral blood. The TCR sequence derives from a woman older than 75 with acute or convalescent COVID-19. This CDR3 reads CASSQLSGGQETQYF. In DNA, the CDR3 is TGCGCCAGCAGTCAACTCTCAGGGGGGCAAGAGACCCAGTACTTC.